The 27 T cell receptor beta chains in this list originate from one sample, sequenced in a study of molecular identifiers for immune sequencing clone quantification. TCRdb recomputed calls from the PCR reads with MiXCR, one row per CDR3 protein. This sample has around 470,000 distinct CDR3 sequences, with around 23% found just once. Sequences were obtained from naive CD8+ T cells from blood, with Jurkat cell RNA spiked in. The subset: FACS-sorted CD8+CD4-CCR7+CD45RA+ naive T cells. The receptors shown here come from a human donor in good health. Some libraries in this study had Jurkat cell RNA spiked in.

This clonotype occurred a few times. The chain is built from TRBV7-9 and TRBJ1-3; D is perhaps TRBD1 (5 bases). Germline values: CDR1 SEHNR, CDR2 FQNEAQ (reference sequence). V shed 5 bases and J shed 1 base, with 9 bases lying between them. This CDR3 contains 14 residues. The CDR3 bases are TGTGCCAGCAGCAGCGGGACTTCTGGAAACACCATATATTTT. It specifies CASSSGTSGNTIYF.

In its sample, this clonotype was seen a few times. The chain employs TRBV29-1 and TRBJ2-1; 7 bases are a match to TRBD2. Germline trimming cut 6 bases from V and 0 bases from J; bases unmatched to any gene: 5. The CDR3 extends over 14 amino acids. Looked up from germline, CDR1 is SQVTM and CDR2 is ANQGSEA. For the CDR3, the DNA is TGCAGCGTCGGGGGGAGGGGCTCCTACAATGAGCAGTTCTTC. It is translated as CSVGGRGSYNEQFF.

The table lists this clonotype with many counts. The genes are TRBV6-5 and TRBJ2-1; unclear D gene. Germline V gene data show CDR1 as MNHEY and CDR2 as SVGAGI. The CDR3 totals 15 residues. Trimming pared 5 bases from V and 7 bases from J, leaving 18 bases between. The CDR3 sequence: CASSPSQTLGNEQFF. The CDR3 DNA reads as TGTGCCAGCAGTCCCTCCCAGACTCTCGGTAATGAGCAGTTCTTC.

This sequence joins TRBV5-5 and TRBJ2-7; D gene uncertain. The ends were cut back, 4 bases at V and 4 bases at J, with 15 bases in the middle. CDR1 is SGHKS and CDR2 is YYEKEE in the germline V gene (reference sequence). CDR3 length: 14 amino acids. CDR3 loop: CASSAGAGIYEQYF. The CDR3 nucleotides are TGTGCCAGCAGCGCTGGTGCCGGAATTTACGAGCAGTACTTC.

CDR3 protein: CASSALWQPNEQFF. The CDR3 DNA reads TGTGCCAGCAGTGCCCTTTGGCAACCCAATGAGCAGTTCTTC. The V gene is TRBV6-2 or TRBV6-3, the J gene TRBJ2-1; no clear D gene. This CDR3 contains 14 residues. V shed 5 bases and J shed 6 bases, with 14 bases lying between them. CDR1 MNHEY and CDR2 SVGEGT come from the germline V gene.

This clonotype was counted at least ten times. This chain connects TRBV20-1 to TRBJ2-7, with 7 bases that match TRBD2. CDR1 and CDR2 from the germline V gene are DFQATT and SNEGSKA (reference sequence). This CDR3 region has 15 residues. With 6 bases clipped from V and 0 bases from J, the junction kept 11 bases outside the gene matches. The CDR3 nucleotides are TGCAGTGCCGAATCACTAGCGCTGAGCTCCTACGAGCAGTACTTC. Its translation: CSAESLALSSYEQYF.

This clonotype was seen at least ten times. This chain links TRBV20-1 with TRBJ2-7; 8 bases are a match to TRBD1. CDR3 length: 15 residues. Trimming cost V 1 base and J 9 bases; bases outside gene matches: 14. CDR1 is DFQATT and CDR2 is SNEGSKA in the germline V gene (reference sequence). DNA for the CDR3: TGCAGTGCTAGAGTGGGTAGGACAGGGTTCGAAGTGCAGTACTTC. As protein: CSARVGRTGFEVQYF.

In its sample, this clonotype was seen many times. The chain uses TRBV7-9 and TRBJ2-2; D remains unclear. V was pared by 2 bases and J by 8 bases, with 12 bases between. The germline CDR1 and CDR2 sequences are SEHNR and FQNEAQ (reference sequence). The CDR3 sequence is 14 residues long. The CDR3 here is CASSLTPEEGELFF. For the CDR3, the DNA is TGTGCCAGCAGCTTAACCCCAGAGGAGGGGGAGCTGTTTTTT.

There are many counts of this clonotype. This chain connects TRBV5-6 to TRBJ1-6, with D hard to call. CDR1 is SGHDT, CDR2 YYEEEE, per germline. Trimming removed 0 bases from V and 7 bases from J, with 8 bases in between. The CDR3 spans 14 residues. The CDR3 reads CASSLVIGNSPLHF. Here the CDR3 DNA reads TGTGCCAGCAGCTTGGTTATAGGGAATTCACCCCTCCACTTT.

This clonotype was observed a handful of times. The CDR3 DNA reads TGTGCCAGCAGTTACTCCGCGGGATCTGGGGCGGAAGGGGTCGTCACCGGGGAGCTGTTTTTT. Translated: CASSYSAGSGAEGVVTGELFF. The chain combines TRBV6-5 with TRBJ2-2; D perhaps matches TRBD2 (6 bases). The germline V and J ends were trimmed by 0 bases and 4 bases, with 27 bases remaining between them. This CDR3 region has 21 residues. Germline V gene data show CDR1 as MNHEY and CDR2 as SVGAGI.

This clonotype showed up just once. CDR3 region: CATSERLAGFDNEQFF. CDR3 DNA: TGTGCCACCAGTGAACGACTAGCGGGATTCGACAATGAGCAGTTCTTC. The chain combines TRBV24-1 with TRBJ2-1, with 11 positions matching TRBD2. The CDR3 consists of 16 residues. Trimming removed 4 bases from V and 5 bases from J; junction bases left unmatched: 6. Germline values: CDR1 KGHDR, CDR2 SFDVKD.

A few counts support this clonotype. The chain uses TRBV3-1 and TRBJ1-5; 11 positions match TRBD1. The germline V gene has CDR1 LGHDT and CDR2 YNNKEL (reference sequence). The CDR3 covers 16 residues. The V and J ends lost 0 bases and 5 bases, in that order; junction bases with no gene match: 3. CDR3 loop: CASSQDGDRGYQPQHF. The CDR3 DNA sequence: TGTGCCAGCAGCCAAGATGGGGACAGGGGGTATCAGCCCCAGCATTTT.

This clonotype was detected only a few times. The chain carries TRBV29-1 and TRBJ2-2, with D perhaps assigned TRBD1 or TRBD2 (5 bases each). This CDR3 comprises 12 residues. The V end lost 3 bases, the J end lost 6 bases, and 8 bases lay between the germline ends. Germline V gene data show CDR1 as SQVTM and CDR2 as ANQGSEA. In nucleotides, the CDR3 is TGCAGCGTTGAGTTGGGGGCCGGGGAGCTGTTTTTT. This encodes CSVELGAGELFF.

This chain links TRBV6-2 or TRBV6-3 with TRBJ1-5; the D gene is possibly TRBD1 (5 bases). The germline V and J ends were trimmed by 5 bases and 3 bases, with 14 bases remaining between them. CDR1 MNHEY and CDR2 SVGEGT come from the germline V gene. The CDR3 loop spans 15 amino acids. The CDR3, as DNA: TGTGCCAGCAGTGGCCTAGGGACGGTCAATCAGCCCCAGCATTTT. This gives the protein CASSGLGTVNQPQHF.

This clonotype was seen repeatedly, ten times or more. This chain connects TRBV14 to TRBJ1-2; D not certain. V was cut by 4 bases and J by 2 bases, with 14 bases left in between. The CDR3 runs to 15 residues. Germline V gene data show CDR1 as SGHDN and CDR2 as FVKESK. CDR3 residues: CASSLTPVRNYGYTF. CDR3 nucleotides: TGTGCCAGCAGCCTTACCCCCGTTAGGAACTATGGCTACACCTTC.

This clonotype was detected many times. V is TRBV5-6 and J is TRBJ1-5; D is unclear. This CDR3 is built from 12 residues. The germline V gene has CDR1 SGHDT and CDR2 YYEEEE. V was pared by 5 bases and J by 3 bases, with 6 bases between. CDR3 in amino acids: CASSLDNQPQHF. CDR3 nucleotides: TGTGCCAGCAGTTTAGACAATCAGCCCCAGCATTTT. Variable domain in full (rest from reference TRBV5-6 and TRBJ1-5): DAGVTQSPTHLIKTRGQQVTLRCSPKSGHDTVSWYQQALGQGPQFIFQYYEEEERQRGNFPDRFSGHQFPNYSSELNVNALLLGDSALYLCASSLDNQPQHFGDGTRLSIL.

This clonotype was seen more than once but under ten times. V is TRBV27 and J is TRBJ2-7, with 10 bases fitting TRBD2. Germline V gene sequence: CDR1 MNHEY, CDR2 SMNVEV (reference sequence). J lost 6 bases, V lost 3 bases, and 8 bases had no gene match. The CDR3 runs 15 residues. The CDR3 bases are TGTGCCAGCAGTTTTCAACTAGCGGGAACGGCCGAGCAGTACTTC. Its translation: CASSFQLAGTAEQYF.

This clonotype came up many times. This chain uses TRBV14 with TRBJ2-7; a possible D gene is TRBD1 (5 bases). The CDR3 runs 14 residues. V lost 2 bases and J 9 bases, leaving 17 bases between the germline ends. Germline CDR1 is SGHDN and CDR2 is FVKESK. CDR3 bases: TGTGCCAGCAGCCAAACCAATACAGGTTTAGGGCAGTACTTC. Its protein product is CASSQTNTGLGQYF.

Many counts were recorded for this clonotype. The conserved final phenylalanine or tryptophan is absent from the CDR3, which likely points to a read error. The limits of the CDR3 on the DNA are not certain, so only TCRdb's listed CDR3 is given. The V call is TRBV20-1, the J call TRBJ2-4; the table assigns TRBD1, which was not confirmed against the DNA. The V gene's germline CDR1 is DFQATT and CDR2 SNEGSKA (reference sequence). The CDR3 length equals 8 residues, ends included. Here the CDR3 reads CSGETGEL.

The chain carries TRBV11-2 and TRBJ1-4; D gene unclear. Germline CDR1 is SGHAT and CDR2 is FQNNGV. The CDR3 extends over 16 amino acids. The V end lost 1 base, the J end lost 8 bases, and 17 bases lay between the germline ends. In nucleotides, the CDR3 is TGTGCCAGCAGCTTAGGATTCGCGGGGAGAGGGGAAAAACTGTTTTTT. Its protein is CASSLGFAGRGEKLFF.

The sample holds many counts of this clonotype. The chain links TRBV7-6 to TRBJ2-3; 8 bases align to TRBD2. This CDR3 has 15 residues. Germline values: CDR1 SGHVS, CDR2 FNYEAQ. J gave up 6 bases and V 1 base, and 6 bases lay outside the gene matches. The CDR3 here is CASSLGLATIDTQYF. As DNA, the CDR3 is TGTGCCAGCAGCTTAGGACTAGCGACGATCGATACGCAGTATTTT.

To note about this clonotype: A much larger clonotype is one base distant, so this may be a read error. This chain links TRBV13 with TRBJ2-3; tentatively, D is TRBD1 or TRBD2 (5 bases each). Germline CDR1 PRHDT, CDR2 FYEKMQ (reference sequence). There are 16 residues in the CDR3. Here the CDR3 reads CASSLGPGAQQDTQYF. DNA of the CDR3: TGTGCCAGCAGCCTAGGTCCCGGGGCTCAGCAAGATACGCAGTATTTT.

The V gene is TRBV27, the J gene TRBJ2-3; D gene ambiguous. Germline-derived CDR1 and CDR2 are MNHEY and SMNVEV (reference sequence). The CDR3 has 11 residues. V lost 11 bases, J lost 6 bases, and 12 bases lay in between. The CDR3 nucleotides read TGTGCCGGTAGAGTTAGGGATACGCAGTATTTT. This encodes CAGRVRDTQYF.

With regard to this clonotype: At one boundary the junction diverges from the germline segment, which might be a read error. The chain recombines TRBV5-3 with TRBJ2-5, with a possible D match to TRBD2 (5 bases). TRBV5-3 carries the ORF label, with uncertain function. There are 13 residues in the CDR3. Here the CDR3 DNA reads TGTGCCACCGGCTCAGCGGACCAGGAGACCCAGTACTTC. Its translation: CATGSADQETQYF.

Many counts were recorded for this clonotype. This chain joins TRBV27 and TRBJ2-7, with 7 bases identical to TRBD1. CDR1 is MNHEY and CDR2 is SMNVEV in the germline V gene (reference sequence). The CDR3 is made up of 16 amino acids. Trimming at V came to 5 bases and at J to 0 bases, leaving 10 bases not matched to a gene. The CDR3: CASSTRDSLSSYEQYF. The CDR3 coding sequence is TGTGCCAGCAGTACACGGGACAGCCTGAGCTCCTACGAGCAGTACTTC.

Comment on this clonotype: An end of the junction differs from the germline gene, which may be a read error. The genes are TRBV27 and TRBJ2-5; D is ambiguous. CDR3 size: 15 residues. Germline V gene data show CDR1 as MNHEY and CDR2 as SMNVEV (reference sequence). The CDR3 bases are TGTGCCAGCAGTTTAGGGCGGTTAGGGTCAGAGACCCTGTACTTC. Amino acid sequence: CASSLGRLGSETLYF.

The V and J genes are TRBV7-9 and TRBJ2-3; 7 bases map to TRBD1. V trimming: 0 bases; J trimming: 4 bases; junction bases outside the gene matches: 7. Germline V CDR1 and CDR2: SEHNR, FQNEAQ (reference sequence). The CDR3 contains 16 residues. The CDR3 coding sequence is TGTGCCAGCAGCTTAGCGGGTAGGGGGCTTGCAGATACGCAGTATTTT. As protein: CASSLAGRGLADTQYF.